This T cell receptor (beta chain) appears in the sequencing data of a study of CD8 T cells in ankylosing spondylitis. Overall study findings and caveats: A motif of eight or nine highly homologous TCR beta variants was seen as apparently characteristic of ankylosing spondylitis blood. Enrichment of disease-linked clones was reportedly significant in matched ankylosing spondylitis synovial fluid. Past studies reported some motif variants in reactive arthritis synovial fluid and blood.

The ends were cut back, 6 bases at V and 4 bases at J, with 13 bases in the middle. The germline V gene has CDR1 KGHSH and CDR2 LQKENI. CDR3 length equals 13 residues. The authors made TCR beta libraries by quantitative 5'-RACE with molecular barcodes. From the 5' RACE reads, TCRdb called clonotypes with MiXCR, one entry per CDR3 protein. The sample holds 130,000 or so distinct CDR3 sequences, about an eighth seen once. This clonotype was seen more than once but under ten times. Antigen unknown. The TCR comes from a female donor with ankylosing spondylitis or in good health (not recorded which). This chain links TRBV18 with TRBJ2-7; D is tentatively TRBD1 or TRBD2 (5 bases each). The sample taken for sequencing was blood, either unsorted or a sorted T cell fraction (not recorded which). The CDR3 protein is CASSEGEGYEQYF. CDR3 sequence (DNA): TGTGCCAGCTCCGAAGGAGAGGGGTACGAGCAGTACTTC. Combining the CDR3 with reference TRBV18 and TRBJ2-7 gives the whole variable domain NAGVMQNPRHLVRRRGQEARLRCSPMKGHSHVYWYRQLPEEGLKFMVYLQKENIIDESGMPKERFSAEFPKEGPSILRIQQVVRGDSAAYFCASSEGEGYEQYFGPGTRLTVT.